Listed below are T cell receptor beta chains from one sample, sequenced in a study of CD8 T cells in ankylosing spondylitis. One entry per CDR3 protein results from TCRdb running MiXCR on the 5' RACE reads. The profile shows 10,000 to 15,000 distinct CDR3 sequences, approximately 3% of them singletons. Material: blood, either unsorted or a sorted T cell fraction (not recorded which). These receptors all stem from a male donor with ankylosing spondylitis or in good health (not recorded which). Each CDR3 is given with its conserved first and last residue. The order of the fields is D gene, V gene, J gene, clone size, CDR3 DNA, CDR3 protein. A D gene is named only where the DNA matches it firmly. Not all rows give a size; the values are once, few, many and, for expanded clones, a class.

D gene: -
V gene: TRBV9
J gene: TRBJ2-1
clone size: many
CDR3 DNA: TGTGCCAGCAGCGTAGGTGTGAGTGAGCAGTTCTTC
CDR3 protein: CASSVGVSEQFF

D gene: TRBD2
V gene: TRBV9
J gene: TRBJ2-1
clone size: many
CDR3 DNA: TGTGCCAGCAGCGTAGAGGCCCAGGGGCGGGGGGGAGTTGAGCAGTTCTTC
CDR3 protein: CASSVEAQGRGGVEQFF

D gene: TRBD2
V gene: TRBV9
J gene: TRBJ2-7
clone size: many
CDR3 DNA: TGTGCCAGCAGCGTATCCCCTATGCGGGGGACTGACCTCTACGAGCAGTACTTC
CDR3 protein: CASSVSPMRGTDLYEQYF

D gene: TRBD2
V gene: TRBV9
J gene: TRBJ2-7
clone size: many
CDR3 DNA: TGTGCCAGCAGCGTAGCTAGCGGGAGGGCCTACGAGCAGTACTTC
CDR3 protein: CASSVASGRAYEQYF

D gene: -
V gene: TRBV9
J gene: TRBJ2-1
clone size: many
CDR3 DNA: TGTGCCAGCAGCGTAGGGCGCAGGGAGCTGAATGAGCAGTTCTTC
CDR3 protein: CASSVGRRELNEQFF

D gene: -
V gene: TRBV9
J gene: TRBJ1-4
clone size: many
CDR3 DNA: TGTGCCAGCAGCGTAAGGGCAGGTTCTAATGAAAAACTGTTTTTT
CDR3 protein: CASSVRAGSNEKLFF

D gene: TRBD1
V gene: TRBV9
J gene: TRBJ2-5
clone size: many
CDR3 DNA: TGTGCCAGTGCCCGTGGGGCAGGGGGCCGAGAGACCCAGTACTTC
CDR3 protein: CASARGAGGRETQYF

D gene: TRBD2
V gene: TRBV9
J gene: TRBJ2-5
clone size: many
CDR3 DNA: TGTGCCAGCAGCGCGGGGGTGGCGGGAGCTCAAGAGACCCAGTACTTC
CDR3 protein: CASSAGVAGAQETQYF

D gene: -
V gene: TRBV9
J gene: TRBJ1-2
clone size: many
CDR3 DNA: TGTGCCAGCAGCGTAGACCCCCCAGGGTCTCATGGCTACACCTTC
CDR3 protein: CASSVDPPGSHGYTF

D gene: TRBD1
V gene: TRBV9
J gene: TRBJ2-1
clone size: many
CDR3 DNA: TGTGCCAGCAGCGTAACGGGACAGGGCTCATCTGAGCAGTTCTTC
CDR3 protein: CASSVTGQGSSEQFF

D gene: TRBD2
V gene: TRBV9
J gene: TRBJ2-7
clone size: many
CDR3 DNA: TGTGCCAGCAGCCCCGGGGGGGGGAGGCTATACGAGCAGTACTTC
CDR3 protein: CASSPGGGRLYEQYF

D gene: -
V gene: TRBV9
J gene: TRBJ2-7
clone size: medium-sized
CDR3 DNA: TGTGCCAGCAGCCCCCAGACAGGCCAGGACGAGCAGTACTTC
CDR3 protein: CASSPQTGQDEQYF

D gene: -
V gene: TRBV7-7
J gene: TRBJ1-5
clone size: many
CDR3 DNA: TGTGCCAGCAGCGAGTTGCGGGTAGGGCATTTT
CDR3 protein: CASSELRVGHF

D gene: TRBD1
V gene: TRBV9
J gene: TRBJ2-7
clone size: many
CDR3 DNA: TGTGCCAGCAGCGCGGGACAGAGCTCCTACGAGCAGTACTTC
CDR3 protein: CASSAGQSSYEQYF

D gene: TRBD1
V gene: TRBV9
J gene: TRBJ2-1
clone size: many
CDR3 DNA: TGTGCCAGCAGCCGGACAGGGGGCAAAAATGAGCAGTTCTTC
CDR3 protein: CASSRTGGKNEQFF

D gene: -
V gene: TRBV9
J gene: TRBJ2-6
clone size: many
CDR3 DNA: TGTGCCAGCAGCAATAAAGAAGGCCTCCGACTCTCTGGGGCCAACGTCCTGACTTTC
CDR3 protein: CASSNKEGLRLSGANVLTF

D gene: TRBD1
V gene: TRBV9
J gene: TRBJ2-6
clone size: many
CDR3 DNA: TGTGCCAGCAGCGTGCGAACCGGGACAGGGTCCCCTTCGGCCAACGTCCTGACTTTC
CDR3 protein: CASSVRTGTGSPSANVLTF

D gene: -
V gene: TRBV9
J gene: TRBJ2-1
clone size: medium-sized
CDR3 DNA: TGTGCCAGCAGCATCCGGGCCCGGGACCACAATGAGCAGTTCTTC
CDR3 protein: CASSIRARDHNEQFF

D gene: -
V gene: TRBV12-2
J gene: TRBJ2-7
clone size: many
CDR3 DNA: TGTGCAAGTCGCCCCTTGGGCACAGGGCTCGAAAACGAGCAGTACTTC
CDR3 protein: CASRPLGTGLENEQYF

D gene: -
V gene: TRBV9
J gene: TRBJ2-1
clone size: medium-sized
CDR3 DNA: TGTGCCAGCAGCGTTAGATCAAGGGGGGAAAGGAATGAGCAGTTCTTC
CDR3 protein: CASSVRSRGERNEQFF

D gene: -
V gene: TRBV9
J gene: TRBJ2-5
clone size: many
CDR3 DNA: TGTGCCAGCAGCGTAGCCGAGGGGTCCCAAGAGACCCAGTACTTC
CDR3 protein: CASSVAEGSQETQYF

D gene: TRBD1
V gene: TRBV9
J gene: TRBJ1-6
clone size: many
CDR3 DNA: TGTGCCAGCAGCGCGACAGGGGGGGAGAATTCACCCCTCCACTTT
CDR3 protein: CASSATGGENSPLHF

D gene: -
V gene: TRBV9
J gene: TRBJ1-2
clone size: many
CDR3 DNA: TGTGCCAGCAGCGTAGGAGGAAGACCGCGAGCTAACTATGGCTACACCTTC
CDR3 protein: CASSVGGRPRANYGYTF

D gene: -
V gene: TRBV9
J gene: TRBJ1-4
clone size: many
CDR3 DNA: TGTGCCAGCAGCGCCCAGGGATCTAATGAAAAACTGTTTTTT
CDR3 protein: CASSAQGSNEKLFF

D gene: -
V gene: TRBV9
J gene: TRBJ2-3
clone size: many
CDR3 DNA: TGTGCCAGCAGCGTAGGGATCCTGAGGGGTGATACGCAGTATTTT
CDR3 protein: CASSVGILRGDTQYF

D gene: -
V gene: TRBV9
J gene: TRBJ1-2
clone size: -
CDR3 DNA: TGTGCCAGCAGCGTTTATACAGGCTATGGCTACACCTTC
CDR3 protein: CASSVYTGYGYTF

D gene: TRBD2
V gene: TRBV9
J gene: TRBJ2-5
clone size: many
CDR3 DNA: TGTGCCAGCAGCGTAGGACTAGCGGGGGGTCAAGAGACCCAGTACTTC
CDR3 protein: CASSVGLAGGQETQYF

D gene: -
V gene: TRBV9
J gene: TRBJ2-7
clone size: many
CDR3 DNA: TGTGCCAGCAGCGTGGACCAGGGTTACGAGCAGTACTTC
CDR3 protein: CASSVDQGYEQYF

D gene: -
V gene: TRBV9
J gene: TRBJ2-3
clone size: many
CDR3 DNA: TGTGCCAGCAGCGTAGGGAGGAGCGAGTGGGCAGATACGCAGTATTTT
CDR3 protein: CASSVGRSEWADTQYF

D gene: -
V gene: TRBV9
J gene: TRBJ2-2
clone size: many
CDR3 DNA: TGTGCCAGCAGCGTAGGACGGGGTACCGGGGAGCTGTTTTTT
CDR3 protein: CASSVGRGTGELFF

D gene: -
V gene: TRBV9
J gene: TRBJ2-6
clone size: -
CDR3 DNA: TGTGCCAGCAGCCTCCGGGGCTCTGGGGCCAACGTCCTGACTTTC
CDR3 protein: CASSLRGSGANVLTF

D gene: -
V gene: TRBV9
J gene: TRBJ2-2
clone size: many
CDR3 DNA: TGTGCCAGCAGCGTAACGTCCGGGGAGCTGTTTTTT
CDR3 protein: CASSVTSGELFF

D gene: -
V gene: TRBV9
J gene: TRBJ1-2
clone size: many
CDR3 DNA: TGTGCCAGCAGCGTAGAGGGGGTTACTAACTATGGCTACACCTTC
CDR3 protein: CASSVEGVTNYGYTF

D gene: TRBD1
V gene: TRBV9
J gene: TRBJ2-7
clone size: many
CDR3 DNA: TGTGCCAGCAGCGGGGGACAGATAGGGTCTCGGGAGCAGTACTTC
CDR3 protein: CASSGGQIGSREQYF

D gene: -
V gene: TRBV9
J gene: TRBJ2-5
clone size: -
CDR3 DNA: TGTGCCAGCAGCGTAGCATCCACCTTCAAAGTGACCGAGTACTTC
CDR3 protein: CASSVASTFKVTEYF

D gene: -
V gene: TRBV9
J gene: TRBJ1-2
clone size: medium-sized
CDR3 DNA: TGTGCCAGCAGCGTCGGGACGGATTATGGCTACACCTTC
CDR3 protein: CASSVGTDYGYTF

D gene: TRBD2
V gene: TRBV9
J gene: TRBJ2-1
clone size: many
CDR3 DNA: TGTGCCAGCAGCGAGGGGACTAGCGACCAGTACAATGAGCAGTTCTTC
CDR3 protein: CASSEGTSDQYNEQFF

D gene: -
V gene: TRBV9
J gene: TRBJ2-2
clone size: many
CDR3 DNA: TGTGCCAGCAGGAGAGGGGGGCAGAACACCGGGGAGCTGTTTTTT
CDR3 protein: CASRRGGQNTGELFF

D gene: -
V gene: TRBV9
J gene: TRBJ1-3
clone size: many
CDR3 DNA: TGTGCCAGCAGCACCCGGGACCGTGGAAACACCATATATTTT
CDR3 protein: CASSTRDRGNTIYF

D gene: -
V gene: TRBV9
J gene: TRBJ1-5
clone size: large
CDR3 DNA: TGTGCCAGCAGCCTGAGGACGAATCAGCCCCAGCATTTT
CDR3 protein: CASSLRTNQPQHF

D gene: -
V gene: TRBV9
J gene: TRBJ1-1
clone size: many
CDR3 DNA: TGTGCCAGCAGCCCATCTACGGGCCGGAAGAACACTGAAGCTTTCTTT
CDR3 protein: CASSPSTGRKNTEAFF

D gene: -
V gene: TRBV9
J gene: TRBJ2-5
clone size: many
CDR3 DNA: TGTGCCAGCAGCGTCACTGGGGGCAGGGAGACCCAGTACTTC
CDR3 protein: CASSVTGGRETQYF

D gene: -
V gene: TRBV9
J gene: TRBJ2-5
clone size: many
CDR3 DNA: TGTGCCAGCAGCCGACAAGCGGTACAAGAGACCCAGTACTTC
CDR3 protein: CASSRQAVQETQYF

D gene: -
V gene: TRBV9
J gene: TRBJ2-5
clone size: few
CDR3 DNA: TGTGCCAGCAGCGTAGGGGCGGGTAGACAAGAGACCCAGTACTTC
CDR3 protein: CASSVGAGRQETQYF

D gene: -
V gene: TRBV9
J gene: TRBJ1-4
clone size: medium-sized
CDR3 DNA: TGTGCCAGCAGCGTAGGGGGAACTGTTAATGAAAAACTGTTTTTT
CDR3 protein: CASSVGGTVNEKLFF

D gene: TRBD2
V gene: TRBV9
J gene: TRBJ2-5
clone size: many
CDR3 DNA: TGTGCCAGCAGCGGCCCTAGCGGGGAGACCCAGTACTTC
CDR3 protein: CASSGPSGETQYF

D gene: TRBD2
V gene: TRBV9
J gene: TRBJ2-1
clone size: many
CDR3 DNA: TGTGCCAGCAGCGTAGCCCCGGCGGGAGTCCATGAGCAGTTCTTC
CDR3 protein: CASSVAPAGVHEQFF

D gene: -
V gene: TRBV9
J gene: TRBJ2-2
clone size: many
CDR3 DNA: TGTGCCAGCAGCGCCAGATCTCAAGGGATCACCGGGGAGCTGTTTTTT
CDR3 protein: CASSARSQGITGELFF

D gene: -
V gene: TRBV9
J gene: TRBJ2-3
clone size: many
CDR3 DNA: TGTGCCAGCAGCGTCCGGGACAGCACAGATACGCAGTATTTT
CDR3 protein: CASSVRDSTDTQYF

D gene: TRBD2
V gene: TRBV9
J gene: TRBJ2-2
clone size: many
CDR3 DNA: TGTGCCAGCAGCGTCCTAAGGACTAGTAACACCGGGGAGCTGTTTTTT
CDR3 protein: CASSVLRTSNTGELFF

D gene: -
V gene: TRBV9
J gene: TRBJ2-5
clone size: many
CDR3 DNA: TGTGCCAGCAGCGCCGACTTGGCCCCCCCAGAGACCCAGTACTTC
CDR3 protein: CASSADLAPPETQYF

D gene: -
V gene: TRBV9
J gene: TRBJ2-2
clone size: many
CDR3 DNA: TGTGCCAGCAGCGTAGCAGGGGCCCCCACCGGGGAGCTGTTTTTT
CDR3 protein: CASSVAGAPTGELFF

D gene: TRBD1
V gene: TRBV9
J gene: TRBJ1-2
clone size: many
CDR3 DNA: TGTGCCAGCAGTCAGACAGGGGGACCTTATGGCTACACCTTC
CDR3 protein: CASSQTGGPYGYTF

D gene: -
V gene: TRBV9
J gene: TRBJ2-4
clone size: many
CDR3 DNA: TGTGCCAGCAGCGTAGATGATCAGAACATTCAGTACTTC
CDR3 protein: CASSVDDQNIQYF

D gene: TRBD1
V gene: TRBV9
J gene: TRBJ2-2
clone size: many
CDR3 DNA: TGTGCCAGCAGCGCATCGGGACAGGGATACGGGGAGCTGTTTTTT
CDR3 protein: CASSASGQGYGELFF

D gene: TRBD1
V gene: TRBV9
J gene: TRBJ2-2
clone size: medium-sized
CDR3 DNA: TGTGCCAGCAGTTTTGGGGGACAGGGAGCAAACACCGGGGAGCTGTTTTTT
CDR3 protein: CASSFGGQGANTGELFF